The 12 T cell receptor beta chains in this list originate from one sample, sequenced in a study of cytomegalovirus exposure and HLA in healthy donors. The PCR made use of 60 Vbeta and 13 Jbeta primers. Method: immunoSEQ multiplex PCR; TCRdb's copy keeps in-frame clones and lacks some. Among some 110,000 clones listed, around 75% were seen once. Input material: PBMCs. Receptors were obtained from a woman in her 30s in good health and CMV-seronegative.

The genes are TRBV6-5 and TRBJ2-3; 9 positions agree with TRBD1. The length of the CDR3 is 15 residues. Germline V gene sequence: CDR1 MNHEY, CDR2 SVGAGI. V gave up 4 bases and J gave up 6 bases; unmatched junction bases: 8. CDR3 in amino acids: CASSSGQGTRDTQYF. CDR3 coding DNA: TGTGCCAGCAGTTCCGGACAGGGGACGAGGGATACGCAGTATTTT.

The DNA of the CDR3 is TGTGCCAGCTCACCACCCCTAGTCTCTGGAAACACCATATATTTT. This translates into CASSPPLVSGNTIYF. The V and J genes are TRBV18 and TRBJ1-3; D is unresolved. The CDR3 consists of 15 residues. CDR1 and CDR2 (germline): KGHSH, LQKENI. Between the trimmed V and J ends, which lost 0 bases and 0 bases, there was a span of 6 bases.

This clone showed up just a few times. The chain joins TRBV7-6 to TRBJ2-5; weak D call: TRBD2 (6 bases). Germline CDR1 is SGHVS and CDR2 is FNYEAQ. CDR3 length: 15 amino acids. The V end was cut by 2 bases, the J end by 4 bases, with 14 bases between. CDR3 sequence reads: CASSLWAREVETQYF. The CDR3, as DNA: TGTGCCAGCAGCTTATGGGCCAGGGAGGTAGAGACCCAGTACTTC.

The V gene is TRBV5-1, the J gene TRBJ2-7; D call uncertain. CDR3 length equals 12 residues. CDR1 is SGHRS and CDR2 is YFSETQ in the germline V gene. V dropped 4 bases and J dropped 1 base, with 6 bases sitting between them. CDR3 region: CASSIESYEQYF. CDR3 coding DNA: TGCGCCAGCAGCATCGAGTCCTACGAGCAGTACTTC. The whole variable domain, filled in from reference TRBV5-1 and TRBJ2-7, reads KAGVTQTPRYLIKTRGQQVTLSCSPISGHRSVSWYQQTPGQGLQFLFEYFSETQRNKGNFPGRFSGRQFSNSRSEMNVSTLELGDSALYLCASSIESYEQYFGPGTRLTVT.

The gene calls are TRBV6-6 and TRBJ2-7, with 9 bases aligning to TRBD1. Trimming at V came to 5 bases and at J to 8 bases, leaving 16 bases not matched to a gene. The germline gives CDR1 MNHNY, CDR2 SVGAGI (reference sequence). There are 16 residues in the CDR3. The CDR3 bases are TGTGCCAGCAGTCTACCCTTGGGACAGGGCAAGTTGAAGCAGTACTTC. Translated, it gives CASSLPLGQGKLKQYF.

The V call is TRBV18, the J call TRBJ2-7; D uncertain. Trimming took off 3 bases at V and 5 bases at J, with 11 bases between the two ends. Germline loops: CDR1 KGHSH, CDR2 LQKENI. There are 13 residues in the CDR3. The CDR3 spells CASSPRGPDEQYF. As DNA, the CDR3 is TGTGCCAGCTCACCTCGCGGCCCTGACGAGCAGTACTTC.

In its sample, this clone was seen once. This chain links TRBV5-6 with TRBJ1-1; the D is unclear. The germline gives CDR1 SGHDT, CDR2 YYEEEE. The CDR3 has 15 residues. Trimming removed 2 bases from V and 0 bases from J, with 11 bases in between. The CDR3 protein is CASSFSYRLNTEAFF. In DNA, the CDR3 is TGTGCCAGCAGCTTTTCTTACAGACTGAACACTGAAGCTTTCTTT.

The V gene is TRBV7-2, the J gene TRBJ2-1; 12 nucleotides match TRBD2. CDR1 is SGHTA and CDR2 is FQGNSA in the germline V gene. There are 16 residues in the CDR3. V was pared by 4 bases and J by 6 bases, with 7 bases of the junction left unmatched. In nucleotides, the CDR3 is TGTGCCAGCAGCTCTCGACTAGCGGGAGTACCCAATGAGCAGTTCTTC. Amino acids: CASSSRLAGVPNEQFF.

This clone was detected once. The chain has TRBV29-1 and TRBJ2-1; 7 bases are a match to TRBD2. The CDR3 contains 12 residues. CDR1 is SQVTM, CDR2 ANQGSEA, per germline. J was trimmed by 4 bases and V by 7 bases; bases with no gene match: 4. Written as DNA, the CDR3 is TGCAGCGGGGGACTATATTACAATGAGCAGTTCTTC. Its translation: CSGGLYYNEQFF.

This chain uses TRBV21-1 with TRBJ1-1; the table assigns TRBD1, which was not confirmed against the DNA. TRBV21-1 is labeled a pseudogene. This CDR3 region has 17 residues. Written as DNA, the CDR3 is TGTGCCAGCAGAGCCGAAAAATCAGGGGGAGGGAACACTGAAGCTTTCTTT. This sequence encodes CASRAEKSGGGNTEAFF.

The chain has TRBV7-6 and TRBJ2-1; D gene unclear. The CDR3 covers 14 residues. Trimming left V 4 bases short and J 9 bases short, with 16 bases between. CDR1 and CDR2 from the germline V gene are SGHVS and FNYEAQ. The chain's CDR3 is CASSSSLSLGEQFF. The CDR3 nucleotides read TGTGCCAGCAGCTCATCTCTTAGCTTGGGTGAGCAGTTCTTC.

This clone was detected once. This chain links TRBV6-1 with TRBJ2-7; 10 bases line up with TRBD2. J was trimmed by 1 base and V by 8 bases; bases with no gene match: 5. The CDR3 extends over 14 amino acids. Germline CDR1 is MNHNS and CDR2 is SASEGT. The CDR3 nucleotides read TGTGCCAGCGTCCTAGCGGGGGCTTCCTACGAGCAGTACTTC. Its protein product is CASVLAGASYEQYF.